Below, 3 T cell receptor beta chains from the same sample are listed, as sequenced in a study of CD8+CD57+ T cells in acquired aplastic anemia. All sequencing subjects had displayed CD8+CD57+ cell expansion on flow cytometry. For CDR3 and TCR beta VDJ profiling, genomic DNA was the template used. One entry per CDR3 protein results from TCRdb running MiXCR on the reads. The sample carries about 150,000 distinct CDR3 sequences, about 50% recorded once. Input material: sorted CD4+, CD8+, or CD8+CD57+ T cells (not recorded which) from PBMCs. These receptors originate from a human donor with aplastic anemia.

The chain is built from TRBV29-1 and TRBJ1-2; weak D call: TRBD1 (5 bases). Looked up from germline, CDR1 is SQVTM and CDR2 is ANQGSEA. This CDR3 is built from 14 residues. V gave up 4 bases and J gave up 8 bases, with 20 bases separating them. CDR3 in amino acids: CSVAGAEPKGGYTF. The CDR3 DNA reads TGCAGCGTTGCTGGGGCAGAGCCAAAGGGGGGCTACACCTTC.

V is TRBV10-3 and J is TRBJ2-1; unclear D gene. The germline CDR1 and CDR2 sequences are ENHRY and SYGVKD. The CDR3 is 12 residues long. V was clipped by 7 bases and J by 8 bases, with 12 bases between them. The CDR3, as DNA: TGTGCCATCAATGCGCCGGGCCATGAGCAGTTCTTC. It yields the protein CAINAPGHEQFF.

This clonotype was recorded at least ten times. CDR3 DNA sequence: TGTGCCAGCAGCTTCCAGCTTAATTCACCCCTCCACTTT. It translates to CASSFQLNSPLHF. V and J are TRBV7-8 and TRBJ1-6; D unclear. The ends were cut back, 3 bases at V and 6 bases at J, with 6 bases in the middle. The CDR3 consists of 13 residues. Germline values: CDR1 SGHVS, CDR2 FQNEAQ.